This T cell receptor (beta chain) was profiled in a study of glioma-infiltrating T cells after dendritic cell vaccination. Regarding the study as a whole: Patients with more pretreatment TILs had longer time to progression and survival.

In germline, CDR1 is MNHEY, CDR2 SVGAGI. The CDR3 runs 15 residues. V gave up 2 bases and J gave up 3 bases, with 12 bases separating them. Input was around 2 ug genomic DNA, or all available if less. Data came from immunoSEQ multiplex PCR; TCRdb stores just in-frame clones and leaves some out. The sample shows about 50,000 clones, 89% of them seen only once. Time point of the sample: after dendritic cell vaccination, including at tumor progression/relapse. Selection required adequate fresh-frozen tumor tissue plus more than two years' survival data. Isocitrate dehydrogenase mutation was absent in all glioblastoma patients. Note on this clone: The antigen is unknown.

The chain combines TRBV6-5 with TRBJ2-3; D is ambiguous. This TCR was sampled from a human donor with glioblastoma. This material consisted of blood, taken after dendritic cell vaccination. CDR3 DNA sequence: TGTGCCAGCAGTTACGGTTACAGAGAAACAGATACGCAGTATTTT. Protein sequence: CASSYGYRETDTQYF.